This TCR beta chain comes out of a study of cytomegalovirus exposure and HLA in healthy donors. Findings of the study overall: Later on, a genetic analysis was performed. It linked a missense variant in DCLRE1C with V- and J-gene trimming of TCR beta. Per a prior analysis, the majority of TCR beta V segments were productive roughly 90% or roughly 30% of the time.

60 Vbeta and 13 Jbeta primers were used in PCR. The data were produced by immunoSEQ multiplex PCR, yet TCRdb's version contains in-frame clones alone and is incomplete. The table has some 110,000 clones, 69% seen once. Regarding this clone: The antigen remains unidentified.

V lost 5 bases and J lost 4, with 15 bases in between. CDR1 is SGHVS and CDR2 is FNYEAQ in the germline V gene. The CDR3 runs 15 residues. The V call is TRBV7-6, the J call TRBJ1-5; D possibly corresponds to TRBD1 (5 bases). This receptor was obtained from a man in his thirties or forties in good health and CMV-seronegative. The sample consisted of PBMCs. The CDR3 here is CASSQAGGNNQPQHF. CDR3 in DNA: TGTGCCAGCAGCCAAGCGGGGGGAAATAATCAGCCCCAGCATTTT.